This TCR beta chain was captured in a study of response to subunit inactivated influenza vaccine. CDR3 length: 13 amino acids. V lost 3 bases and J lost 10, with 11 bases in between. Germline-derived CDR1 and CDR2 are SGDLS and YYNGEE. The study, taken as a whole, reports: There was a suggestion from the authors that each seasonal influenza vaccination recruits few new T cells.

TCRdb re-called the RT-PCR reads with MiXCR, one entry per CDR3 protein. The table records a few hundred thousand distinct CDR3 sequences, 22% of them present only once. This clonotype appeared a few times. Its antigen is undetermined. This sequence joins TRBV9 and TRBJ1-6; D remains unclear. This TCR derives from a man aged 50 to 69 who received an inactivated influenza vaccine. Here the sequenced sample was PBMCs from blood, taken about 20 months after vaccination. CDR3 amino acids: CASSAGRESPLHF. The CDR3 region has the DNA TGTGCCAGCAGCGCCGGGAGGGAATCACCCCTCCACTTT. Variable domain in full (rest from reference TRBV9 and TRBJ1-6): DSGVTQTPKHLITATGQRVTLRCSPRSGDLSVYWYQQSLDQGLQFLIQYYNGEERAKGNILERFSAQQFPDLHSELNLSSLELGDSALYFCASSAGRESPLHFGNGTRLTVT.